This entry lists 16 T cell receptor beta chains sequenced from one sample in a study of blood T cell repertoires in COVID-19. Clones were read by immunoSEQ multiplex PCR, and TCRdb kept only the in-frame ones, dropping some. This sample has 210,000 or so clones, with 82% found just once. The source material was peripheral blood. The receptors were gathered from a woman between 40 and 50 years old with acute or convalescent COVID-19.

This clone has just one count. This chain joins TRBV19 and TRBJ2-5, with 9 bases identical to TRBD2. V dropped 4 bases and J dropped 4; count of bases not matched to a gene: 7. The CDR3 has 15 amino acids. Germline V lookup: CDR1 LNHDA, CDR2 SQIVND (reference sequence). The CDR3, as DNA: TGTGCCAGTAGTACCATAGCGGGAGATCGAGAGACCCAGTACTTC. Translating it yields CASSTIAGDRETQYF.

V and J are TRBV21-1 and TRBJ1-5. TRBV21-1 is classified as a pseudogene. There are 16 residues in the CDR3. The chain's CDR3 is CASSKEGRGSNQPQHF. CDR3 nucleotides: TGTGCCAGCAGCAAAGAGGGGCGGGGGTCCAATCAGCCCCAGCATTTT.

The genes are TRBV6-6 and TRBJ1-1; TRBD1 matches at 8 bases. This CDR3 has 15 residues. In germline, CDR1 is MNHNY, CDR2 SVGAGI (reference sequence). J was trimmed by 0 bases and V by 5 bases; bases with no gene match: 5. The CDR3 reads CASSRRQGMNTEAFF. CDR3 sequence (DNA): TGTGCCAGCAGTCGCCGACAGGGGATGAACACTGAAGCTTTCTTT.

The chain has TRBV5-4 and TRBJ2-3, with TRBD2 as a possible D gene (6 bases). This CDR3 is built from 16 residues. V lost 0 bases to trimming and J lost 0 bases, with 11 bases between them. Looked up from germline, CDR1 is SGHNT and CDR2 is YYREEE (reference sequence). CDR3 DNA sequence: TGTGCCAGCAGCTTGGGTGCGGGGTGTAGCACAGATACGCAGTATTTT. Translation: CASSLGAGCSTDTQYF.

The chain employs TRBV4-3 and TRBJ2-7; 10 bases map to TRBD2. From germline, CDR1 is LGHNA and CDR2 YSLEER. V gave up 0 bases and J gave up 3 bases; unmatched junction bases: 8. The CDR3 runs 17 residues. The CDR3 spells CASSQDLAGVPNYEQYF. The CDR3 DNA reads TGCGCCAGCAGCCAAGATCTAGCGGGAGTCCCTAACTACGAGCAGTACTTC.

This rearrangement joins TRBV6-5 to TRBJ1-2; no firm D call. The CDR3 contains 15 residues. The germline CDR1 and CDR2 sequences are MNHEY and SVGAGI. Between the trimmed V and J ends, which lost 6 bases and 1 base, there was a span of 15 bases. As DNA, the CDR3 is TGTGCCAGCAGCGAGGTACGACCGAGTAACTATGGCTACACCTTC. Protein product: CASSEVRPSNYGYTF.

The V and J genes are TRBV6-2 or TRBV6-3 and TRBJ1-1; D is possibly TRBD1 (5 bases). Trimming removed 5 bases from V and 0 bases from J, with 13 bases in between. The length of the CDR3 is 15 residues. Germline values: CDR1 MNHEY, CDR2 SVGEGT. CDR3 sequence (DNA): TGTGCCAGCAGTGACCCGACAGTCTTGAACACTGAAGCTTTCTTT. It specifies CASSDPTVLNTEAFF.

The rearrangement links TRBV19 to TRBJ2-6; the D is unclear. Germline CDR1 and CDR2: LNHDA and SQIVND (reference sequence). The V gene lost 3 bases and the J gene lost 3 bases, with 9 bases spanning the gap. There are 15 residues in the CDR3. The DNA of the CDR3 is TGTGCCAGTAGTATTTCAGGATTTGGGGCCAACGTCCTGACTTTC. Translation: CASSISGFGANVLTF.

The chain couples TRBV2 to TRBJ2-7, with a possible D match to TRBD2 (5 bases). The V gene lost 8 bases and the J gene lost 4 bases, with 15 bases spanning the gap. The germline V gene encodes CDR1 SNHLY and CDR2 FYNNEI. The CDR3 length is 13 residues. The CDR3 loop is CASAIEGIYEQYF. Written as DNA, the CDR3 is TGTGCCAGCGCGATTGAGGGTATATACGAGCAGTACTTC.

The V and J genes are TRBV4-1 and TRBJ2-3, with a weak D call TRBD2 (7 bases). CDR1 is MGHRA, CDR2 YSYEKL, per germline. V was clipped by 3 bases and J by 4 bases, with 11 bases between them. This CDR3 has 14 amino acids. CDR3 sequence reads: CASSHAGAADTQYF. The CDR3 bases are TGCGCCAGCAGCCATGCGGGGGCCGCAGATACGCAGTATTTT.

The chain combines TRBV5-4 with TRBJ2-1; 8 bases are shared with TRBD2. Germline-derived CDR1 and CDR2 are SGHNT and YYREEE (reference sequence). The CDR3 is made up of 15 amino acids. With 4 bases clipped from V and 8 bases from J, the junction kept 11 bases outside the gene matches. The CDR3 DNA follows: TGTGCCAGCAGCGACCCTGGACTAGCCTATCATGAGCAGTTCTTC. The encoded protein is CASSDPGLAYHEQFF.

V gene TRBV13 combines with J gene TRBJ2-3; a possible D gene is TRBD2 (5 bases). Germline CDR1 is PRHDT and CDR2 is FYEKMQ (reference sequence). V shed 0 bases and J shed 2 bases, with 9 bases lying between them. There are 15 residues in the CDR3. For the CDR3, the DNA is TGTGCCAGCAGCTTAGGGAGGGCCCCCACAGATACGCAGTATTTT. Encoded protein: CASSLGRAPTDTQYF.

The rearrangement uses TRBV24-1 and TRBJ2-2; 7 bases map to TRBD1. The CDR3 is made up of 14 amino acids. V lost 9 bases, J lost 0 bases, and 3 bases stayed unmatched. Germline assignment: CDR1 KGHDR and CDR2 SFDVKD. For the CDR3, the DNA is TGTGCCACCGGGACAGAAGCGAACACCGGGGAGCTGTTTTTT. Translated: CATGTEANTGELFF.

The CDR3 sequence is CASSPGTAQPQHF. The CDR3 DNA follows: TGTGCCAGCAGCCCTGGGACAGCCCAGCCCCAGCATTTT. The chain joins TRBV3-1 (or the pseudogene TRBV3-2) to TRBJ1-5, with 7 bases that match TRBD1. Germline V gives CDR1 LGHDT, CDR2 YNNKEL (reference sequence). J was trimmed by 7 bases and V by 4 bases; bases with no gene match: 4. The CDR3 loop spans 13 amino acids.

A few counts support this clone. This chain uses TRBV5-1 with TRBJ2-2; D perhaps matches TRBD1 (5 bases). The V gene's germline CDR1 is SGHRS and CDR2 YFSETQ. CDR3 length equals 14 residues. Trimming stripped 4 bases from V and 3 bases from J, with 10 bases between. The chain's CDR3 is CASSLGADTGELFF. CDR3 DNA: TGCGCCAGCAGCCTAGGGGCAGACACCGGGGAGCTGTTTTTT. Drawing the rest from reference TRBV5-1 and TRBJ2-2, the complete variable domain is KAGVTQTPRYLIKTRGQQVTLSCSPISGHRSVSWYQQTPGQGLQFLFEYFSETQRNKGNFPGRFSGRQFSNSRSEMNVSTLELGDSALYLCASSLGADTGELFFGEGSRLTVL.

The chain uses TRBV29-1 and TRBJ2-7, with a tentative D call TRBD2 (5 bases). Germline assignment: CDR1 SQVTM and CDR2 ANQGSEA. This CDR3 is 14 amino acids long. V was clipped by 3 bases and J by 5 bases, with 17 bases between them. CDR3 sequence reads: CSVDVAGAKDEQYF. CDR3 coding DNA: TGCAGCGTTGACGTGGCGGGCGCAAAGGACGAGCAGTACTTC.